Below, 26 T cell receptor beta chains from the same sample are listed, as sequenced in a study of shared clonotypes between healthy human individuals. Some clones are missing from TCRdb's copy, which holds only in-frame ones; the method was immunoSEQ multiplex PCR. The sample comprises millions of clones, 90% to 95% of which are singletons, and roughly 0.14% rests with the top ten. Sequencing was done on a sample of naive CD4+ T cells sorted from blood. Subset reported: CD45RA+ positively selected. Receptors were obtained from a man aged 18 to 30 in good health.

The chain links TRBV2 to TRBJ2-5, with 13 nucleotides matching TRBD2. The V gene's germline CDR1 is SNHLY and CDR2 FYNNEI. The V segment lost 3 bases and the J segment 5 bases; nucleotides outside the gene matches: 6. The CDR3 length is 16 residues. CDR3 DNA: TGTGCCAGCAGTGATTTTGAGACTAGCGGGGGGGAGACCCAGTACTTC. Amino acids: CASSDFETSGGETQYF.

As concerns this clone: The same CDR3 also results from other DNA sequences found in this sample. The chain uses TRBV18 and TRBJ1-1; 7 bases are a match to TRBD1. V trimming: 5 bases; J trimming: 2 bases; junction bases outside the gene matches: 5. CDR3 length: 14 residues. Germline V CDR1 and CDR2: KGHSH, LQKENI. CDR3 nucleotide sequence: TGTGCCAGCTCAGCCGGACAGGAAAACACTGAAGCTTTCTTT. Protein sequence: CASSAGQENTEAFF.

As to this clone: This sample includes further DNA sequences coding for the same CDR3. This chain connects TRBV5-1 to TRBJ1-4; the match to TRBD1 covers 7 bases. With V trimmed by 0 bases and J by 5 bases, 4 bases remained unmatched. The CDR3 consists of 15 residues. Germline V gene sequence: CDR1 SGHRS, CDR2 YFSETQ. CDR3 sequence reads: CASSLGDSPNEKLFF. The DNA for the CDR3 is TGCGCCAGCAGCTTGGGGGACAGTCCCAATGAAAAACTGTTTTTT.

V usage is TRBV9 and J usage is TRBJ2-2; the match to TRBD2 covers 7 bases. The germline CDR1 and CDR2 sequences are SGDLS and YYNGEE. Trimming at V came to 1 base and at J to 6 bases, leaving 6 bases not matched to a gene. The CDR3 totals 15 residues. The CDR3 DNA reads as TGTGCCAGCAGCGTAAGAACTAGCGTACCCGGGGAGCTGTTTTTT. Amino acids: CASSVRTSVPGELFF.

The genes are TRBV28 and TRBJ1-5; D is perhaps TRBD1 (5 bases). Germline-derived CDR1 and CDR2 are MDHEN and SYDVKM. Trimming cost V 5 bases and J 6 bases, with 20 bases left between them. The CDR3 runs 16 residues. CDR3 amino acids: CASSQLGGGSFQPQHF. The CDR3, as DNA: TGTGCCAGCAGTCAACTGGGGGGGGGTAGTTTTCAGCCCCAGCATTTT.

This clone was observed many times. The rearrangement joins TRBV13 to TRBJ2-5; possibly TRBD2 for D (6 bases). V gave up 4 bases and J gave up 7 bases, with 16 bases separating them. The CDR3 extends over 14 amino acids. CDR1 is PRHDT, CDR2 FYEKMQ, per germline (reference sequence). Here the CDR3 DNA reads TGTGCCAGCAGCTCCCCTAGCGTCACGGGGACCCAGTACTTC. Translation: CASSSPSVTGTQYF.

A remark on this clone: This CDR3 is also generated by other DNA sequences in the sample. The chain carries TRBV7-9 and TRBJ2-7; TRBD1 matches at 8 bases. This CDR3 is built from 13 residues. Germline V gene data show CDR1 as SEHNR and CDR2 as FQNEAQ (reference sequence). With 5 bases clipped from V and 2 bases from J, the junction kept 2 bases outside the gene matches. The CDR3 coding sequence is TGTGCCAGCAGCCGGACAGGGACCTACGAGCAGTACTTC. This encodes CASSRTGTYEQYF.

J is TRBJ2-1 and V is TRBV15; the match to TRBD1 covers 10 bases. The CDR3 runs to 16 residues. CDR1 is LNHNV and CDR2 is YYDKDF in the germline V gene (reference sequence). V was clipped by 1 base and J by 5 bases; unmatched bases: 5. Written as DNA, the CDR3 is TGTGCCACCAGCAGAGTGGACAGGGGGAAGAACAATGAGCAGTTCTTC. It translates to CATSRVDRGKNNEQFF.

The chain links TRBV30 to TRBJ2-7; TRBD2 matches 8 bases. The CDR3 contains 14 residues. CDR1 and CDR2 from the germline V gene are GTSNPN and SVGIG (reference sequence). V shed 0 bases, J shed 4 bases, and the junction held 5 bases outside the gene matches. The CDR3 region is CAWSVLGGAYEQYF. The CDR3 DNA sequence: TGTGCCTGGAGTGTACTCGGGGGGGCGTACGAGCAGTACTTC.

The J gene is TRBJ1-2, the V gene TRBV30; TRBD1 aligns across 10 bases. This CDR3 is built from 18 residues. The germline V gene has CDR1 GTSNPN and CDR2 SVGIG (reference sequence). J was trimmed by 2 bases and V by 2 bases; bases with no gene match: 14. CDR3 residues: CAWSFMPGQGKENYGYTF. The CDR3 DNA is TGTGCCTGGAGTTTTATGCCGGGACAGGGGAAAGAGAACTATGGCTACACCTTC.

V is TRBV6-4 and J is TRBJ1-1; no clear D gene. V was trimmed by 4 bases and J by 2 bases, leaving 8 bases between them. The CDR3 spans 13 residues. The germline CDR1 and CDR2 sequences are MRHNA and SNTAGT. CDR3 coding DNA: TGTGCCAGCAGTGCTGAGGTAAACACTGAAGCTTTCTTT. Translation: CASSAEVNTEAFF.

V is TRBV11-3 and J is TRBJ2-3; no definite D call. Trimming took off 5 bases at V and 5 bases at J, with 8 bases between the two ends. Germline V gene lookup returns CDR1 SGHNT and CDR2 YENEEA. The CDR3 consists of 12 residues. The CDR3 DNA reads TGTGCCAGCAGCGCCTGGCGAGATACGCAGTATTTT. It codes for CASSAWRDTQYF. The full variable domain, completed using reference TRBV11-3 and TRBJ2-3, is EAGVVQSPRYKIIEKKQPVAFWCNPISGHNTLYWYLQNLGQGPELLIRYENEEAVDDSQLPKDRFSAERLKGVDSTLKIQPAELGDSAVYLCASSAWRDTQYFGPGTRLTVL.

V usage is TRBV5-1 and J usage is TRBJ1-1; D may be TRBD1 (5 bases). Germline V gives CDR1 SGHRS, CDR2 YFSETQ. V was trimmed by 1 base and J by 5 bases, leaving 12 bases between them. The CDR3 consists of 14 residues. The CDR3 region is CASSLSGTETEAFF. The CDR3 DNA reads TGCGCCAGCAGCTTGTCCGGGACGGAGACTGAAGCTTTCTTT.

This chain connects TRBV10-3 to TRBJ2-1; 10 nucleotides agree with TRBD1. The CDR3 has 16 amino acids. Losses at the gene ends were 0 bases for V and 10 bases for J; bases not matched to a gene: 9. Looked up from germline, CDR1 is ENHRY and CDR2 is SYGVKD. This chain's CDR3 is CAISESVGQGGREQFF. The DNA for the CDR3 is TGTGCCATCAGTGAGTCCGTCGGACAGGGGGGAAGGGAGCAGTTCTTC.

The chain carries TRBV6-5 and TRBJ2-1; D uncertain. Trimming pared 1 base from V and 3 bases from J, leaving 7 bases between. The CDR3 totals 14 residues. CDR1 and CDR2 from the germline V gene are MNHEY and SVGAGI. In nucleotides, the CDR3 is TGTGCCAGCAGTTACTGGAAGGACTACAATGAGCAGTTCTTC. As protein: CASSYWKDYNEQFF.

The V and J genes are TRBV19 and TRBJ1-1; no clear D gene. V was pared by 3 bases and J by 0 bases, with 14 bases between. Germline CDR1 and CDR2: LNHDA and SQIVND (reference sequence). This CDR3 is built from 16 residues. CDR3 in DNA: TGTGCCAGTAGTATCGGTCAGAAAAACATGAACACTGAAGCTTTCTTT. Translating it yields CASSIGQKNMNTEAFF.

The CDR3, as DNA: TGCAGCGCTCCGGTAGCGGGAGGTTACAATGAGCAGTTCTTC. Its translation is CSAPVAGGYNEQFF. This sequence joins TRBV29-1 and TRBJ2-1; 10 bases align to TRBD2. The CDR3 has 14 amino acids. CDR1 and CDR2 (germline): SQVTM, ANQGSEA. V trimming: 7 bases; J trimming: 4 bases; junction bases outside the gene matches: 7.

This clone occurred once. V gene TRBV27 combines with J gene TRBJ1-3, with D uncertain. Looked up from germline, CDR1 is MNHEY and CDR2 is SMNVEV (reference sequence). The CDR3 is 17 residues long. V was clipped by 7 bases and J by 0 bases, with 19 bases between them. This chain's CDR3 is CASNPWFGRISGNTIYF. The CDR3 DNA is TGTGCCAGCAATCCTTGGTTCGGCAGGATCTCTGGAAACACCATATATTTT.

This chain joins TRBV10-3 and TRBJ2-7; 8 bases line up with TRBD1. The CDR3 covers 14 residues. Germline-derived CDR1 and CDR2 are ENHRY and SYGVKD. V lost 5 bases and J lost 3; bases outside the gene matches: 6. In DNA, the CDR3 is TGTGCCATCAGTACCACCACAGGGGGCTACGAGCAGTACTTC. Translated, it gives CAISTTTGGYEQYF.

Here the CDR3 DNA reads TGTGCCAGCAGCTCGGGCCAGTTGGTTCAAGAGACCCAGTACTTC. This translates into CASSSGQLVQETQYF. The chain employs TRBV11-2 and TRBJ2-5; D is unclear. Trimming stripped 4 bases from V and 2 bases from J, with 14 bases between. Germline CDR1 reads SGHAT; CDR2 reads FQNNGV. This CDR3 contains 15 residues.

The chain recombines TRBV14 with TRBJ1-4; D uncertain. The CDR3 is 16 residues long. Germline lookup yields CDR1 SGHDN and CDR2 FVKESK. V lost 0 bases and J lost 8, with 16 bases in between. This CDR3 is CASSQEEGQKGEKLFF. The CDR3 bases are TGTGCCAGCAGCCAAGAAGAGGGCCAGAAGGGCGAAAAACTGTTTTTT.

There are a few counts of this clone. The gene calls are TRBV7-2 and TRBJ2-2; TRBD1 aligns across 9 bases. With V trimmed by 5 bases and J by 6 bases, 1 base remained unmatched. The CDR3 consists of 13 residues. In germline, CDR1 is SGHTA, CDR2 FQGNSA. CDR3 loop: CASSRQGAGELFF. Written as DNA, the CDR3 is TGTGCCAGCAGCCGACAGGGGGCCGGGGAGCTGTTTTTT.

This sequence joins TRBV5-1 and TRBJ2-2; a possible D gene is TRBD2 (6 bases). This CDR3 contains 14 residues. CDR1 SGHRS and CDR2 YFSETQ come from the germline V gene. V lost 4 bases and J lost 7, with 14 bases in between. In DNA, the CDR3 is TGCGCCAGCAGCGCGGGGAACAACGACGGGGAGCTGTTTTTT. This encodes CASSAGNNDGELFF.

This clone was recorded once. The gene calls are TRBV7-2 and TRBJ2-7; D might be TRBD2 (6 bases). The germline V gene has CDR1 SGHTA and CDR2 FQGNSA. V was clipped by 7 bases and J by 3 bases, with 16 bases between them. The CDR3 extends over 14 amino acids. CDR3 sequence (DNA): TGTGCCAGCAAGGTGGGGAGGAACGTCTACGAGCAGTACTTC. Protein product: CASKVGRNVYEQYF.

The chain is built from TRBV2 and TRBJ1-1, with D possibly matching TRBD1 (5 bases). This CDR3 has 15 amino acids. With 8 bases removed from V and 0 bases from J, the gap between germline ends came to 16 bases. The V gene's germline CDR1 is SNHLY and CDR2 FYNNEI. The CDR3 region is CASHTGGTLNTEAFF. The CDR3 DNA reads as TGTGCCAGCCATACCGGGGGGACCTTGAACACTGAAGCTTTCTTT.

In regard to this clone: This specimen includes other DNA sequences encoding the same CDR3. The chain carries TRBV6-1 and TRBJ2-1; 7 nucleotides align to TRBD1. The germline V gene encodes CDR1 MNHNS and CDR2 SASEGT. Trimming took 0 bases from V and 2 from J; bases not matched to a gene: 1. The CDR3 contains 15 residues. CDR3 nucleotides: TGTGCCAGCAGTGAAGCTGGACAGGCCTACAATGAGCAGTTCTTC. It is translated as CASSEAGQAYNEQFF.